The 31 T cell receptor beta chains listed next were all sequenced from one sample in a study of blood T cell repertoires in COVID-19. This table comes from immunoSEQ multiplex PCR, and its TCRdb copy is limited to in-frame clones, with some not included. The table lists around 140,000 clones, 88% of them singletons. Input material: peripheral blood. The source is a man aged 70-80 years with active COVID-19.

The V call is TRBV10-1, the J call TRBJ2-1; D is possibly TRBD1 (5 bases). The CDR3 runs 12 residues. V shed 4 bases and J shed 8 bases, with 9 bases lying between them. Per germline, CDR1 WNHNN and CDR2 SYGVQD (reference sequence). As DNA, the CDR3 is TGCGCCAGCAGTGCCAGGGCCGATGAGCAGTTCTTC. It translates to CASSARADEQFF.

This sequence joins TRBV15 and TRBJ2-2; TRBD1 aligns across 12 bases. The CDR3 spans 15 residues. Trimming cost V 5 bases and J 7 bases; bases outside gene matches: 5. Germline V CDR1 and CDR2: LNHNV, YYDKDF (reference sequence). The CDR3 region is CATSFGTGGGGELFF. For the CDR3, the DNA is TGTGCCACCAGCTTCGGGACAGGGGGCGGCGGGGAGCTGTTTTTT.

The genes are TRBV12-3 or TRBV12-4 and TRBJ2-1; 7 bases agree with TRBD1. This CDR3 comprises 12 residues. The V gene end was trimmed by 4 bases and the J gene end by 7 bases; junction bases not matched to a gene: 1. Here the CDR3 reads CASSSRGNEQFF. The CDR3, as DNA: TGTGCCAGCAGTTCCAGGGGGAATGAGCAGTTCTTC.

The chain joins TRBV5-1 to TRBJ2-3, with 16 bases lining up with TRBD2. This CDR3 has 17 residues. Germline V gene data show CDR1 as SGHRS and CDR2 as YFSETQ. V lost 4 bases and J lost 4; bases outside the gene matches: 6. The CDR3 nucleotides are TGCGCCAGCAGCAAGGGACTAGCGGGAGGGCCTGCAGATACGCAGTATTTT. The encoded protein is CASSKGLAGGPADTQYF.

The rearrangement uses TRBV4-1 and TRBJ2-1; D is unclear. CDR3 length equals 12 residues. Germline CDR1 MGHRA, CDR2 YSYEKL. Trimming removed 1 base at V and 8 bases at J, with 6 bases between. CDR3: CASSQVFDEQFF. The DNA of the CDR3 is TGCGCCAGCAGCCAAGTTTTCGATGAGCAGTTCTTC.

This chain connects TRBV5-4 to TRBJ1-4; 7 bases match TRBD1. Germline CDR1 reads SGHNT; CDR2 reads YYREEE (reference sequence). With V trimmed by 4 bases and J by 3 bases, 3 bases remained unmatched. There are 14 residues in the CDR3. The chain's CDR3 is CASSKDRSNEKLFF. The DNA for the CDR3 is TGTGCCAGCAGCAAGGACAGGTCTAATGAAAAACTGTTTTTT.

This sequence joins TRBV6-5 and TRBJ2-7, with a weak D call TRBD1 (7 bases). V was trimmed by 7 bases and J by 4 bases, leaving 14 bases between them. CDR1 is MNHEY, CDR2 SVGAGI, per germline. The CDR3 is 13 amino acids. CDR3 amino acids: CASTPPGGYEQYF. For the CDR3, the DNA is TGTGCCAGCACCCCCCCAGGGGGGTACGAGCAGTACTTC.

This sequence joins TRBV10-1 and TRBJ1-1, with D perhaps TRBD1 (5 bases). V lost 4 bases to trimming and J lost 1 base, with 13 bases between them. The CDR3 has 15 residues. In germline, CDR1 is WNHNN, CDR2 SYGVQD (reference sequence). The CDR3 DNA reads TGCGCCAGCAGTGGGGGGGAAGAAAGGAACACTGAAGCTTTCTTT. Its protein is CASSGGEERNTEAFF.

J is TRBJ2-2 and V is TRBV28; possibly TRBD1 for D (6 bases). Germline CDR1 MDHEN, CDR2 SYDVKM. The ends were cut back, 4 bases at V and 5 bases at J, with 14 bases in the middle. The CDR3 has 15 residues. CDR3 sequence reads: CASSSDSWGTGELFF. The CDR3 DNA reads TGTGCCAGCAGTTCGGACAGCTGGGGAACCGGGGAGCTGTTTTTT.

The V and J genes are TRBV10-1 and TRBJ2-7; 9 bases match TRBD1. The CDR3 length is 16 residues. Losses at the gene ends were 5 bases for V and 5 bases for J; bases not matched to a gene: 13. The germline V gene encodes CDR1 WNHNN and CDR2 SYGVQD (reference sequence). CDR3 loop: CASSPGGQGRNDEQYF. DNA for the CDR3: TGCGCCAGCAGTCCAGGGGGACAGGGAAGGAACGACGAGCAGTACTTC.

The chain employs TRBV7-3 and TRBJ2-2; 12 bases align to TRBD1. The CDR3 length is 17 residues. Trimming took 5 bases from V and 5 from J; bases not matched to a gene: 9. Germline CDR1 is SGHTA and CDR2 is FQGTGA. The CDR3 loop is CASSPRRDRGRTGELFF. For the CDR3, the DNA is TGTGCCAGCAGCCCGAGAAGGGACAGGGGGCGGACCGGGGAGCTGTTTTTT.

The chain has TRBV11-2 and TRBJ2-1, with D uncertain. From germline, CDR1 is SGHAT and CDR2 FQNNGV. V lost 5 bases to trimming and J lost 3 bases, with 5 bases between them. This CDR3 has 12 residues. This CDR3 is CASSPLYNEQFF. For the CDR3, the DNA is TGTGCCAGCAGCCCACTCTACAATGAGCAGTTCTTC.

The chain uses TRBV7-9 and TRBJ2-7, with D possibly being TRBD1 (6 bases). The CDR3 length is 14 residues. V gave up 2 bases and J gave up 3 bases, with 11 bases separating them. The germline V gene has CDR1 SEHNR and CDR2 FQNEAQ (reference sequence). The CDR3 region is CASSLNGQSYEQYF. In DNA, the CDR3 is TGTGCCAGCAGCTTAAATGGACAGAGCTACGAGCAGTACTTC.

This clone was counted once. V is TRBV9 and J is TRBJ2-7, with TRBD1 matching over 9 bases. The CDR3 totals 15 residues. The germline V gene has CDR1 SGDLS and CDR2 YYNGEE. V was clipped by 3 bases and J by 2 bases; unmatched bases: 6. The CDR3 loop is CASSGGQGGAYEQYF. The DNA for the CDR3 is TGTGCCAGCAGCGGGGGACAGGGAGGCGCCTACGAGCAGTACTTC.

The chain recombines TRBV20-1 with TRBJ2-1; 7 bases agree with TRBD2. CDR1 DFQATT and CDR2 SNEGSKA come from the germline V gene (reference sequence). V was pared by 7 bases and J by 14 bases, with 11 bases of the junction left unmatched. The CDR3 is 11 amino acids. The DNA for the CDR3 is TGCAGTGTAACCGGGACTACGCTCAAGTTCTTC. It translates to CSVTGTTLKFF.

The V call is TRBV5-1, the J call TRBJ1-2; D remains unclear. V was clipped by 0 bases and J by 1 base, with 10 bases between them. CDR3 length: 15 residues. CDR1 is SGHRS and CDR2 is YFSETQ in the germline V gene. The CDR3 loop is CASSLGGGLNYGYTF. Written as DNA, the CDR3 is TGCGCCAGCAGCTTGGGAGGCGGCCTTAACTATGGCTACACCTTC.

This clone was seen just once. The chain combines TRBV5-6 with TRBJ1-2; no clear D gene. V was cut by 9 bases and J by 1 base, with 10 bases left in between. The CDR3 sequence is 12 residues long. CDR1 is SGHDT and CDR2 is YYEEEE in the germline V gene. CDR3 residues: CATAEGNYGYTF. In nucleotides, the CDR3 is TGTGCCACCGCGGAGGGTAACTATGGCTACACCTTC.

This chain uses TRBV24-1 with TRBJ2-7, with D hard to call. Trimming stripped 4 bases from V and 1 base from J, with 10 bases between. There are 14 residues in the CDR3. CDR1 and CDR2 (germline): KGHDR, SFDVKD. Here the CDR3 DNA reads TGTGCCACCAGTGACTCAGACACGTCCTACGAGCAGTACTTC. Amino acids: CATSDSDTSYEQYF.

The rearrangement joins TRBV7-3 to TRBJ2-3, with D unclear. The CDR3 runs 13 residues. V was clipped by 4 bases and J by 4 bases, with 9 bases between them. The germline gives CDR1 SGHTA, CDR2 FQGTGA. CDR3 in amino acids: CASSYKLADTQYF. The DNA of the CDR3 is TGTGCCAGCAGCTATAAACTGGCAGATACGCAGTATTTT.

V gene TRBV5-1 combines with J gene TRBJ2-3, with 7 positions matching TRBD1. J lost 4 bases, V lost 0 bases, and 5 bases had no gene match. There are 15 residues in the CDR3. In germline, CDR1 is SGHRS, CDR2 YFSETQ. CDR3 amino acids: CASSLGATGPDTQYF. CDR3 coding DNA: TGCGCCAGCAGCTTGGGCGCGACAGGGCCAGATACGCAGTATTTT.

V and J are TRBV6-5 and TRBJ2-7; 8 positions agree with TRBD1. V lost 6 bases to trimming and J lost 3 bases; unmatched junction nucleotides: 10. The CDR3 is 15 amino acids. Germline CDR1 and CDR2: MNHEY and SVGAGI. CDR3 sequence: CASSPLGTGHYEQYF. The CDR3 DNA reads TGTGCCAGCAGCCCCTTGGGGACAGGTCACTACGAGCAGTACTTC.

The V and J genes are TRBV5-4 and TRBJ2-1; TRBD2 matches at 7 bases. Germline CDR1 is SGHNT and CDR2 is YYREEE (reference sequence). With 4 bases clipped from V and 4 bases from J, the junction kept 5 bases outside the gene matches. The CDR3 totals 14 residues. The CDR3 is CASSIPGGYNEQFF. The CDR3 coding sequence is TGTGCCAGCAGCATTCCGGGAGGATACAATGAGCAGTTCTTC.

This chain's CDR3 is CASSVGSRGGDTQYF. In DNA form, the CDR3 reads TGTGCCAGCAGCGTAGGCAGTAGGGGAGGGGATACGCAGTATTTT. The V call is TRBV9, the J call TRBJ2-3; 7 bases agree with TRBD2. Germline V gives CDR1 SGDLS, CDR2 YYNGEE. Losses at the gene ends were 0 bases for V and 6 bases for J; bases not matched to a gene: 7. This CDR3 comprises 15 residues.

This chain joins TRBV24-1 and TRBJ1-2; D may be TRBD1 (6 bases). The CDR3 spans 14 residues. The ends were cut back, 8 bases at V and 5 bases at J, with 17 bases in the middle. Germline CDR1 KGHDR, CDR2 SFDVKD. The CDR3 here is CATNPGGRGYGYTF. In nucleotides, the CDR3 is TGTGCCACCAACCCCGGGGGGCGGGGGTATGGCTACACCTTC.

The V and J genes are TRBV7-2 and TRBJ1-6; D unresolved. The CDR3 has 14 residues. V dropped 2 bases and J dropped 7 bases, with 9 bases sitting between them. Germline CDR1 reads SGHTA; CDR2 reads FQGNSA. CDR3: CASSLPYSNSPLHF. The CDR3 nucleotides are TGTGCCAGCAGCTTACCGTACAGCAATTCACCCCTCCACTTT.

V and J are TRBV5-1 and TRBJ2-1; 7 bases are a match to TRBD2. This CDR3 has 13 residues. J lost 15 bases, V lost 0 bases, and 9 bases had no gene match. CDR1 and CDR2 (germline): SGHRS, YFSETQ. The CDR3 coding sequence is TGCGCCAGCAGCTTGGAGTCGACTAGCCGCAGGTTCTTC. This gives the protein CASSLESTSRRFF.

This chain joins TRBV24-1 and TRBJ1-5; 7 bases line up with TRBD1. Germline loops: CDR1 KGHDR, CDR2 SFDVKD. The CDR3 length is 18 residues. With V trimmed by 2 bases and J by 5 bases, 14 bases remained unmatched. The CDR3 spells CATSDSKGETGNYQPQHF. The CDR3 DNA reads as TGTGCCACCAGTGATTCCAAGGGGGAGACAGGGAACTATCAGCCCCAGCATTTT.

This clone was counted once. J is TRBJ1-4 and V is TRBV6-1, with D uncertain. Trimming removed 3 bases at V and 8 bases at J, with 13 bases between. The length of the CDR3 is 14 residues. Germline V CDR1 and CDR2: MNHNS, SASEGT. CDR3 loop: CASSEVGVVEKLFF. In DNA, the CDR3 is TGTGCCAGCAGTGAGGTGGGAGTCGTGGAAAAACTGTTTTTT.

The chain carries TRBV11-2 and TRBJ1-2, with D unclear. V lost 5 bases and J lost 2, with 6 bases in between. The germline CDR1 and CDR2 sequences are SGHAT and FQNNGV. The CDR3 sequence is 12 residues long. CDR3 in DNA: TGTGCCAGCAGCGGAGGGAACTATGGCTACACCTTC. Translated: CASSGGNYGYTF.

The CDR3 sequence is CASSARAKNTEAFF. The CDR3, as DNA: TGTGCCAGCAGCGCCAGGGCGAAGAACACTGAAGCTTTCTTT. The chain carries TRBV9 and TRBJ1-1; the D gene is possibly TRBD1 (5 bases). This CDR3 contains 14 residues. Germline CDR1 SGDLS, CDR2 YYNGEE. Trimming left V 3 bases short and J 1 base short, with 10 bases between.

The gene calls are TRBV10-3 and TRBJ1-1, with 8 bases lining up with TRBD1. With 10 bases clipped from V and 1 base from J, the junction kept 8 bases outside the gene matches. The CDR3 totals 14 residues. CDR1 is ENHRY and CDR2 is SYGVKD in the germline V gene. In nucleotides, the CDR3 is TGTGCCAGCGCCGGGACAGGCAAGAACACTGAAGCTTTCTTT. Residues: CASAGTGKNTEAFF.